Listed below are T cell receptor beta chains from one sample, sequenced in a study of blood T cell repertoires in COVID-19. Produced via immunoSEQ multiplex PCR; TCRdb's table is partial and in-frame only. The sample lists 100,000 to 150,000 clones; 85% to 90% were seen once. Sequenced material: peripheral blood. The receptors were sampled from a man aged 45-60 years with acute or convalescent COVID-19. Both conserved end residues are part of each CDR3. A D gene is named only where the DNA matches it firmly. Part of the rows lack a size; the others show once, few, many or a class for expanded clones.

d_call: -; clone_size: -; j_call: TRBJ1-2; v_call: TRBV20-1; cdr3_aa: CSAEQGTGYTF; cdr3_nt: TGCAGTGCTGAACAGGGAACGGGCTACACCTTC
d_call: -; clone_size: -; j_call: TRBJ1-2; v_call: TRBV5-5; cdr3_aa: CASSPGVNYGYTF; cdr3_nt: TGTGCCAGCAGCCCGGGAGTTAACTATGGCTACACCTTC
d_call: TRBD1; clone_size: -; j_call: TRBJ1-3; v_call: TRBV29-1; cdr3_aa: CSARQGSGNTIYF; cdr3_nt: TGCAGCGCGAGACAGGGGAGTGGGAACACCATATATTTT
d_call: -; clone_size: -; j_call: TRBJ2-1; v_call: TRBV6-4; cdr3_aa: CASSGGLGEQFF; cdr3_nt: TGTGCCAGCAGTGGCGGACTGGGGGAGCAGTTCTTC
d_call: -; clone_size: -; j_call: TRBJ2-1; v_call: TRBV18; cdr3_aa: CASSPPESSYNEQFF; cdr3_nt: TGTGCCAGCTCACCACCGGAGAGCTCCTACAATGAGCAGTTCTTC
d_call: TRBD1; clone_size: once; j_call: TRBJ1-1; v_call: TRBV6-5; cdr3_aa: CASSRTGNTEAFF; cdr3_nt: TGTGCCAGCAGTAGGACAGGGAACACTGAAGCTTTCTTT
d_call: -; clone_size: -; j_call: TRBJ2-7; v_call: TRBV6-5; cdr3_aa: CASSYDPSSYEQYF; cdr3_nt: TGTGCCAGCAGTTACGATCCTAGCTCCTACGAGCAGTACTTC
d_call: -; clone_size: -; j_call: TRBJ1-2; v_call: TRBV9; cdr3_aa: CASSVDGPGYTF; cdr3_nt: TGTGCCAGCAGCGTAGATGGGCCTGGCTACACCTTC
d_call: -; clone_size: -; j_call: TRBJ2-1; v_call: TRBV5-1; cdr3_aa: CASRTSILSGEQFF; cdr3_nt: TGCGCCAGCAGAACTAGCATCTTGAGTGGTGAGCAGTTCTTC
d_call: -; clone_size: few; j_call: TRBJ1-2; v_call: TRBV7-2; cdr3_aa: CASSHDILYGYTF; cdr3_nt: TGTGCCAGCAGCCACGACATCCTCTATGGCTACACCTTC
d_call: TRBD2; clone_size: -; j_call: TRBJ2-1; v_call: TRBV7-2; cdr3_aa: CASSLGLLAGGRNEQFF; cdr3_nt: TGTGCCAGCAGCTTGGGGTTACTAGCGGGAGGGCGAAATGAGCAGTTCTTC
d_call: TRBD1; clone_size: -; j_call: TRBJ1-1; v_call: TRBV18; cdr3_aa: CASSQGTGYGNAEAFF; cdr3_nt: TGTGCCAGCTCACAAGGGACAGGTTACGGGAATGCTGAAGCTTTCTTT
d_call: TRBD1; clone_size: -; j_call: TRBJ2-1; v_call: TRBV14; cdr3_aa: CASSQIAGTGPNEQFF; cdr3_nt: TGTGCCAGCAGCCAGATAGCCGGGACAGGGCCCAATGAGCAGTTCTTC
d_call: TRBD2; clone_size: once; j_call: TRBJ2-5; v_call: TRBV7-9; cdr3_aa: CAGSSLAGGPPETQYF; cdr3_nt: TGTGCCGGCAGCTCGCTAGCGGGAGGGCCCCCAGAGACCCAGTACTTC
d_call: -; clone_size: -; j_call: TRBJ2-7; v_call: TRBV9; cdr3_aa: CASSVGWGESYEQYF; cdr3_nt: TGTGCCAGCAGCGTAGGATGGGGGGAGTCCTACGAGCAGTACTTC
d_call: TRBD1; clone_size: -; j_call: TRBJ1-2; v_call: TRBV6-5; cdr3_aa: CASSYPPTGLNYGYTF; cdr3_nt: TGTGCCAGCAGTTATCCACCGACAGGGCTGAACTATGGCTACACCTTC
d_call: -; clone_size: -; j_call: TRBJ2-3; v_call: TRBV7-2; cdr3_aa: CASSSRGYWTDTQYF; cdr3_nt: TGTGCCAGCAGCTCCAGGGGTTATTGGACAGATACGCAGTATTTT
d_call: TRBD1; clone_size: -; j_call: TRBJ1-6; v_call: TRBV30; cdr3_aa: CAWNPPDRANSPLHF; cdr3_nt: TGTGCCTGGAATCCACCGGACAGGGCTAATTCACCCCTCCACTTT
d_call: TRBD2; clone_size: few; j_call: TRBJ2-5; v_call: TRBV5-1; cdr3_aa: CASSLTSAQETQYF; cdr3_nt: TGCGCCAGCAGCCTGACTAGCGCTCAAGAGACCCAGTACTTC
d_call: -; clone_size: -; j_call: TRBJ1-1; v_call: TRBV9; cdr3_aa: CASSELWDTEAFF; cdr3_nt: TGTGCCAGCAGCGAACTATGGGACACTGAAGCTTTCTTT
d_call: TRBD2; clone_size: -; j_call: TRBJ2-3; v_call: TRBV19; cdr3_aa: CASSSGRETDTQYF; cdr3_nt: TGTGCCAGTAGTAGTGGGCGGGAGACAGATACGCAGTATTTT
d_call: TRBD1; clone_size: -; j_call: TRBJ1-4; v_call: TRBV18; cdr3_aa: CASSPRTGEKLFF; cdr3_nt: TGTGCCAGCTCACCTAGGACAGGGGAAAAACTGTTTTTT
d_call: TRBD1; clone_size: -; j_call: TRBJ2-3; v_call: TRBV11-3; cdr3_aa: CASSLRNRGLRTDTQYF; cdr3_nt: TGTGCCAGCAGCTTAAGGAACAGGGGGCTTCGCACAGATACGCAGTATTTT
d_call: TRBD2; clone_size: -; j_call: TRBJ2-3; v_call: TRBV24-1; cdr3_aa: CATSDLPGLAGVTDTQYF; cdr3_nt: TGTGCCACCAGTGATTTGCCGGGACTAGCGGGAGTCACAGATACGCAGTATTTT
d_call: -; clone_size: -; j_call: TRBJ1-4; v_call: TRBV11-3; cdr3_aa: CASSPGVPNEKLFF; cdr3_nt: TGTGCCAGCAGCCCGGGGGTCCCTAATGAAAAACTGTTTTTT
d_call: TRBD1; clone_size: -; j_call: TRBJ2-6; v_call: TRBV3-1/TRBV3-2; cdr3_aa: CASSQLGQGPESGANVLTF; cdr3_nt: TGTGCCAGCAGCCAACTGGGACAGGGCCCCGAATCTGGGGCCAACGTCCTGACTTTC
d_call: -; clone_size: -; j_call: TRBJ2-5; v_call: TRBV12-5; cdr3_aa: CASGLFGSPLAATQYF; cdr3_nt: TGTGCTAGTGGTTTGTTCGGGAGTCCCCTGGCAGCGACCCAGTACTTC
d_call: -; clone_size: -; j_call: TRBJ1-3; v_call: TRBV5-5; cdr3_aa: CASSFAGGSGNTIYF; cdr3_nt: TGTGCCAGCAGCTTCGCGGGGGGCTCCGGAAACACCATATATTTT
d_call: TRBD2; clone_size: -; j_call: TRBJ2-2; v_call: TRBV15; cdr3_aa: CATSRGAGDTGELFF; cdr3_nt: TGTGCCACCAGCAGAGGGGCGGGAGACACCGGGGAGCTGTTTTTT
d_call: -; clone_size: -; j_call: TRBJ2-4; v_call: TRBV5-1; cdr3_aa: CASNDELAKNIQYF; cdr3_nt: TGCGCCAGCAATGATGAACTAGCCAAAAACATTCAGTACTTC
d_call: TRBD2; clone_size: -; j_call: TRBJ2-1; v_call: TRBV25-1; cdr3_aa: CASSELAGGYNEQFF; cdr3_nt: TGTGCCAGCAGTGAACTAGCGGGAGGGTACAATGAGCAGTTCTTC
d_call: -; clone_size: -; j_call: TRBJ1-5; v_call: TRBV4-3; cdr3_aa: CASSQSQGYQPQHF; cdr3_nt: TGCGCCAGCAGCCAGAGTCAGGGCTATCAGCCCCAGCATTTT
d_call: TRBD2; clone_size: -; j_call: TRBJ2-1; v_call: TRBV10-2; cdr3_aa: CASSDLRLAEKEQFF; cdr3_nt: TGCGCCAGCAGTGATCTCCGGCTAGCGGAAAAGGAGCAGTTCTTC
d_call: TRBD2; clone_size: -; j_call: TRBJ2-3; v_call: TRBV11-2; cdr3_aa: CASSPTRGLVMGTDTQYF; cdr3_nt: TGTGCCAGCAGCCCAACCCGGGGACTAGTTATGGGCACAGATACGCAGTATTTT
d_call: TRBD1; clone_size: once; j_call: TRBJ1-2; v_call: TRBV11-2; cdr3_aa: CASSSLLRDRNYGYTF; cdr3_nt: TGTGCCAGCAGCTCGCTCCTCCGGGACAGGAACTATGGCTACACCTTC
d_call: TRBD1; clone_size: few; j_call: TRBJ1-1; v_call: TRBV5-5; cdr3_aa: CASSWGQGNTEAFF; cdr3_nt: TGTGCCAGCAGCTGGGGACAGGGCAACACTGAAGCTTTCTTT
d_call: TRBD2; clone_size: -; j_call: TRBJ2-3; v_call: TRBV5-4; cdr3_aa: CASSRTSGRVLSTQYF; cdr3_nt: TGTGCCAGCAGTCGGACTAGCGGGAGGGTCTTGAGTACGCAGTATTTT
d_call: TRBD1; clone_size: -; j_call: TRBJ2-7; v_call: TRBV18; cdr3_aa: CASSTGQTLEQYF; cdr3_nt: TGTGCCAGCTCAACGGGACAGACCTTGGAGCAGTACTTC
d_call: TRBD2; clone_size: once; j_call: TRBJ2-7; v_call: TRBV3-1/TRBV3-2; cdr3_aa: CASSELAGGPAYEQYF; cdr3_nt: TGTGCCAGCAGCGAACTAGCGGGAGGGCCTGCCTACGAGCAGTACTTC
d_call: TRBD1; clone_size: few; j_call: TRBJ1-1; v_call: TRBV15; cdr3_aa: CATSRAGTGFVAFF; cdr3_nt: TGTGCCACCAGCAGAGCCGGGACAGGCTTCGTAGCTTTCTTT
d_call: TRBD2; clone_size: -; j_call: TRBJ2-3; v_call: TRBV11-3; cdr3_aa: CASRVRGLAGGPADTQYF; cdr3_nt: TGTGCCAGCAGAGTACGTGGGCTAGCGGGAGGGCCCGCAGATACGCAGTATTTT
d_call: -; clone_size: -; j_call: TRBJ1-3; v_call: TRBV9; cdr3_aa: CASSADRSSGNTIYF; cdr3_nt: TGTGCCAGCAGCGCCGACAGGAGCTCTGGAAACACCATATATTTT
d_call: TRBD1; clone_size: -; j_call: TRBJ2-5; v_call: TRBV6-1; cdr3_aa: CASSENRGPETQYF; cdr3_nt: TGTGCCAGCAGTGAAAACAGGGGTCCGGAGACCCAGTACTTC
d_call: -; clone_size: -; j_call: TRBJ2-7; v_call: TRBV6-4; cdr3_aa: CASRRRQPYEQYF; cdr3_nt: TGTGCCAGCAGAAGAAGACAGCCCTACGAGCAGTACTTC
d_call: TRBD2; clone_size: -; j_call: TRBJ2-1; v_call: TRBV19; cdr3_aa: CASSAGSGAYNEQFF; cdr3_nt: TGTGCCAGTAGCGCCGGTAGCGGGGCTTACAATGAGCAGTTCTTC
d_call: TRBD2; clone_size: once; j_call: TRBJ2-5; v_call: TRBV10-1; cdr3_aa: CASSEAGAVKETQYF; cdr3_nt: TGCGCCAGCAGTGAGGCGGGAGCGGTTAAAGAGACCCAGTACTTC
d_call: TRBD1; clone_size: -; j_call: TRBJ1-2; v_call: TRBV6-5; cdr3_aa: CASSYSAGQGANGYTF; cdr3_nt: TGTGCCAGCAGTTACTCTGCTGGACAGGGGGCGAATGGCTACACCTTC
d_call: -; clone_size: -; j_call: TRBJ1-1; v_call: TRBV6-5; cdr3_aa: CAGSGILNTEAFF; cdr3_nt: TGTGCCGGCTCAGGGATACTGAACACTGAAGCTTTCTTT
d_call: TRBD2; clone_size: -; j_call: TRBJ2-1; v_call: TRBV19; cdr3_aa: CASSMGLAGYNEQFF; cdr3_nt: TGTGCCAGTAGTATGGGACTAGCGGGATACAATGAGCAGTTCTTC
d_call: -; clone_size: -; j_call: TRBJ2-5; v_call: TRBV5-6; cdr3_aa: CASSLGSLALFEETQYF; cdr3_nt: TGTGCCAGCAGCTTGGGGTCCCTAGCGTTGTTTGAAGAGACCCAGTACTTC
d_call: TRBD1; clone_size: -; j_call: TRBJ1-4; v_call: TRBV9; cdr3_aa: CASSGQTGPNEKLFF; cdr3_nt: TGTGCCAGCAGCGGACAGACAGGGCCTAATGAAAAACTGTTTTTT
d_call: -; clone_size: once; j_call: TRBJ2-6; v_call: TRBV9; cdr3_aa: CASSAPGQGLSSGANVLTF; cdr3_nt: TGTGCCAGCAGCGCACCGGGACAAGGGTTATCCTCTGGGGCCAACGTCCTGACTTTC
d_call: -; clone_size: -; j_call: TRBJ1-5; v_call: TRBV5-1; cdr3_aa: CASSLEGVGQPQHF; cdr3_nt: TGCGCCAGCAGCTTGGAAGGGGTGGGGCAGCCCCAGCATTTT
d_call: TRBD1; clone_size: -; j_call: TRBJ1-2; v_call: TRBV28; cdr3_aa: CASSLEQGANYGYTF; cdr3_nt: TGTGCCAGCAGTTTAGAACAGGGGGCTAACTATGGCTACACCTTC
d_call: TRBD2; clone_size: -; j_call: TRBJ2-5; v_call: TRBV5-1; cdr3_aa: CASSLVASGSQETQYF; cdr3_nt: TGCGCCAGCAGCTTGGTGGCTAGCGGGAGTCAAGAGACCCAGTACTTC
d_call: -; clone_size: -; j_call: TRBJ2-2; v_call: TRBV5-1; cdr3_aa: CASSFGEMGTGELFF; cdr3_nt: TGCGCCAGCAGCTTCGGGGAGATGGGGACCGGGGAGCTGTTTTTT
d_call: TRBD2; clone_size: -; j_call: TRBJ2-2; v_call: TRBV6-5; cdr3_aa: CASIRTSGSPGELFF; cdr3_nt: TGTGCCAGCATTCGGACTAGCGGGAGTCCCGGGGAGCTGTTTTTT
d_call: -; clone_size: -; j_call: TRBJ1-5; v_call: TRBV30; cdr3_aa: CAWSAGHLSNQPQHF; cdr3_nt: TGTGCCTGGAGCGCCGGACACCTTAGCAATCAGCCCCAGCATTTT
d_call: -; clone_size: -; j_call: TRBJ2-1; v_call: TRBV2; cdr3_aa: CAGNGGPYNEQFF; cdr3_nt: TGTGCCGGCAACGGGGGTCCCTACAATGAGCAGTTCTTC
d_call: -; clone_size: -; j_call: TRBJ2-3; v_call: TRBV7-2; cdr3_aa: CASSLGRPDTQYF; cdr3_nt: TGTGCCAGCAGCTTGGGCCGCCCAGATACGCAGTATTTT